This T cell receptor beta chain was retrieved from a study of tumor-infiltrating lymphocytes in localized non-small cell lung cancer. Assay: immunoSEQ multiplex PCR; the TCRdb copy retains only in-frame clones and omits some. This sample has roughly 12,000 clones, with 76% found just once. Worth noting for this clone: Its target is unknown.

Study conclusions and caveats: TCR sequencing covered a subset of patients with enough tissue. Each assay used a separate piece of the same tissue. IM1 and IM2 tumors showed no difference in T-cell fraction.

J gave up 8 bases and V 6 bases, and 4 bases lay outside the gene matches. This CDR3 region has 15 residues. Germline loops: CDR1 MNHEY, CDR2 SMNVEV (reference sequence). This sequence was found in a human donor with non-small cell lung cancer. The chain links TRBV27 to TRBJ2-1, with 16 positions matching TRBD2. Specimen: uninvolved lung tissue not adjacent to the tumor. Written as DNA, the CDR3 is TGTGCCAGCAGCCTCGGGACTAGCGGGAGGGATGAGCAGTTCTTC. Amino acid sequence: CASSLGTSGRDEQFF.